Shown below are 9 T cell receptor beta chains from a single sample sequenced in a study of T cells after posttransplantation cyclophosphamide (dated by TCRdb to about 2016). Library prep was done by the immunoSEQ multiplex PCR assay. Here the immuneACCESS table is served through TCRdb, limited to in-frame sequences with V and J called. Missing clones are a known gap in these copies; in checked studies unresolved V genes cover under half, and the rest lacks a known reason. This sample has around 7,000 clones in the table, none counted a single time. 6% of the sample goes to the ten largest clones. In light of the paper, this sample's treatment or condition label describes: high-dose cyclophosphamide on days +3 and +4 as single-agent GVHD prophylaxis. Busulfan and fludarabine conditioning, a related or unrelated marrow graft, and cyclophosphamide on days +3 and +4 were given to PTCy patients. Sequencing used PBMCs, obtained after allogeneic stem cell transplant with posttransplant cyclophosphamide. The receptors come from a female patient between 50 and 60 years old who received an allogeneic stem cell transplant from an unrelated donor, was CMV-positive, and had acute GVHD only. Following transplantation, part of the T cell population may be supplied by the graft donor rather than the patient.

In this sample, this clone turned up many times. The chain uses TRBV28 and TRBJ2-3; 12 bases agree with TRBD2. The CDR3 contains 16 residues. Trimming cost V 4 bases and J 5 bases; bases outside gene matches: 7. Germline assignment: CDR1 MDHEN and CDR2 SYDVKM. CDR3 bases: TGTGCCAGCAGTTCACGAACTAGCGGGAGGATAGATACGCAGTATTTT. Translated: CASSSRTSGRIDTQYF. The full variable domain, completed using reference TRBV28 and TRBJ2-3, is DVKVTQSSRYLVKRTGEKVFLECVQDMDHENMFWYRQDPGLGLRLIYFSYDVKMKEKGDIPEGYSVSREKKERFSLILESASTNQTSMYLCASSSRTSGRIDTQYFGPGTRLTVL.

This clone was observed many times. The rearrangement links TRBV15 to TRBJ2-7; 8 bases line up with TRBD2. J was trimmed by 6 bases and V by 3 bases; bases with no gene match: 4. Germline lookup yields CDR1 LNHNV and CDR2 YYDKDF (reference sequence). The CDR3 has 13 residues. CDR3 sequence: CATSRVAGSEQYF. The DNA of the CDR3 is TGTGCCACCAGCAGGGTAGCGGGAAGCGAGCAGTACTTC.

For the CDR3, the DNA is TGTGCTAGTGGTTTGGGCCCCCTAGAGTTAAGCTCCTATAATTCACCCCTCCACTTT. This codes for CASGLGPLELSSYNSPLHF. The chain couples TRBV12-5 to TRBJ1-6; no definite D call. CDR1 is LGHNT, CDR2 FRNRAP, per germline. CDR3 size: 19 residues. V was shortened by 1 base and J by 0 bases, with 16 bases between the two germline ends.

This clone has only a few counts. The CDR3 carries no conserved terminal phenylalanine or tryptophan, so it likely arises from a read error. The CDR3 spells CASSSPGQGSYNSPLHL. CDR3 sequence (DNA): TGTGCCAGCAGCTCCCCGGGACAGGGCTCCTATAATTCACCCCTCCACCTT. The genes are TRBV5-6 and TRBJ1-6; 9 bases are a match to TRBD1. V lost 3 bases, J lost 0 bases, and 4 bases stayed unmatched. The germline V gene encodes CDR1 SGHDT and CDR2 YYEEEE. The CDR3 totals 17 residues.

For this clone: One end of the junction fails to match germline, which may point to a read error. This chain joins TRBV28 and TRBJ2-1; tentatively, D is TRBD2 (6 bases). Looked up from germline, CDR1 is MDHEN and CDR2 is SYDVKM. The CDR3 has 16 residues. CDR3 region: CAGRFSGPETYNEQFF. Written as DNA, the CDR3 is TGTGCCGGCAGATTTAGCGGCCCCGAAACCTACAATGAGCAGTTCTTC.

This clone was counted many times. The CDR3 here is CASNNPRTGGVNTGELFF. CDR3 coding DNA: TGTGCCAGCAATAACCCGAGGACAGGGGGCGTGAACACCGGGGAGCTGTTTTTT. The chain employs TRBV28 and TRBJ2-2; 11 nucleotides match TRBD1. The germline V gene has CDR1 MDHEN and CDR2 SYDVKM. Trimming took 7 bases from V and 1 from J; bases not matched to a gene: 11. There are 18 residues in the CDR3.

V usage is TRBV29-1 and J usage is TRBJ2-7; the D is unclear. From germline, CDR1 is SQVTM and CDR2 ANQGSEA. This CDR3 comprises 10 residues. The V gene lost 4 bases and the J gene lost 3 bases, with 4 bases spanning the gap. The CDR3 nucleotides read TGCAGCGTTGGCAGCTACGAGCAGTACTTC. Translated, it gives CSVGSYEQYF.

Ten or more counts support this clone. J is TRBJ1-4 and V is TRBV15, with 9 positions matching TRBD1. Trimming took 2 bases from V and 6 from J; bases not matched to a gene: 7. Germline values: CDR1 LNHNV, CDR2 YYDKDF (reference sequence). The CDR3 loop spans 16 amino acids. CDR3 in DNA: TGTGCCACCAGCAGACTGTGGACAGGGGCAGATGAAAAACTGTTTTTT. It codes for CATSRLWTGADEKLFF.

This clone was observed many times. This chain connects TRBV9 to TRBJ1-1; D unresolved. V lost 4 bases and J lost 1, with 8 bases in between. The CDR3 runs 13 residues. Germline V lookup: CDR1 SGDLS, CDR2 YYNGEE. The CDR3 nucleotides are TGTGCCAGCAGCTTAGACTGGAACACTGAAGCTTTCTTT. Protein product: CASSLDWNTEAFF.